This T cell receptor beta chain was sequenced for a study of blood T cell repertoires in COVID-19 (dated by TCRdb to the early 2020s). Concerning the study at large: Samples covering the acute and convalescent phases of COVID-19 were provided by collaborators in the United States, Italy and Spain. Subjects who had been exposed to COVID-19, were actively infected with it, or had recovered from it provided the deeply sampled blood TCRbeta repertoires that made up the dataset. Sample metadata almost always included a de-identified subject ID, COVID-19 status, age in years and sex. Samples came from the ongoing ImmuneRACE study (first 160 participants) plus 1,254 subjects from 6 global collaborators. Where available, HLA class I and class II types were taken from metadata supplied by the sample provider and were not determined by assay-based typing. The material from the prospective study consisted of cDNA or gDNA derived from T cells, B-cell-depleted T cells, or PBMCs. The repertoires were made available in a free public database intended to serve as a resource for research on the immune response to SARS-CoV-2. General conclusions and limits of the study: The quantity of clinical and demographic metadata differed by source and by participant and was supplied without curation.

Each collaborating institution followed its own protocols to collect whole blood in K2EDTA tubes. For TCRbeta analysis, collaborators shipped samples as frozen whole blood, isolated PBMCs, or DNA extracted from either of those sample types. From the cysteine up to the phenylalanine, the CDR3 has a length of 18 residues. Just the 54-base CDR3 DNA is kept, in frame starting at base 1. The germline V gene (reference sequence) sets CDR1 to SGHKS and CDR2 to YYEKEE. Here V drops 4 bases and J drops 5 bases, and the junction holds 16 bases not matched to any gene. TCRbeta CDR3 regions were amplified from genomic DNA by means of the immunoSEQ Assay, a bias-controlled multiplex PCR. Per the source publication's procedure: Within the assay, amplification of reference gene primers was used to estimate how many nucleated cells each sample contained. To quantify the absolute abundance of each unique TCRbeta CDR3 rearrangement, sequence reads were collapsed and filtered. For each sample, productive Simpson clonality was calculated as the square root of Simpson's diversity index across productive rearrangements. This is the immuneACCESS table as TCRdb keeps it, with only in-frame sequences that have V and J called. A part of the clones is gone; compared with another copy, unresolved V genes explain less than half, and the rest is unexplained. V and J calls plus clone size are reproduced from that table; the DNA served to infer D and trimming. The sample profile shows about 130,000 clones; roughly 90% of them were found once. The top ten constitute about 4% of the sample.

Remarks on this clone: This clone's antigen is unknown. Nothing much larger sits one base from this clone, and base qualities are not available.

The sequence joins TRBV5-5 to TRBJ1-5; 9 central nucleotides agree with TRBD1. The clonotype was recovered from a man over 45 with active COVID-19. The sample consisted of peripheral blood. The CDR3 in this case is CASSVNLVYRGQDQPQHF. The DNA is TGTGCCAGCAGCGTGAATCTCGTGTACAGGGGGCAAGATCAGCCCCAGCATTTT.